Listed here is a single T cell receptor (beta chain). Per the study methods: Estimation of nucleated cell counts relied on the amplification of reference gene primers. Sequencing was performed with immunoSEQ multiplex PCR; in TCRdb, only in-frame clones are kept and a portion is missing. From that table come the V and J calls and clone size; the DNA was used to work out D and trimming. The data show nearly 100,000 clones, approximately 84% seen once. This specimen belongs to a study of blood T cell repertoires in COVID-19. The overall study: The United States, Italy and Spain supplied acute and convalescent COVID-19 samples. Sources were T cells, B-cell-depleted T cells, or PBMCs; the material itself was cDNA or gDNA.

Trimming removed 7 bases from V and 1 base from J; junction bases left unmatched: 5. CDR3 length: 15 amino acids. Germline V gives CDR1 ENHRY, CDR2 SYGVKD. The sequence was collected from a man in his sixties or seventies with acute or convalescent COVID-19. Sequenced input: peripheral blood. The chain joins TRBV10-3 to TRBJ2-3; the match to TRBD1 covers 10 bases. Here the CDR3 reads CAINGGTGGTDTQYF. CDR3 sequence (DNA): TGTGCCATCAATGGGGGGACAGGGGGCACAGATACGCAGTATTTT.